This T cell receptor beta chain emerged from a study of CD8 T cells in Susac syndrome. The V gene's germline CDR1 is SEHNR and CDR2 FQNEAQ (reference sequence). The junction had 6 bases not matched to a gene; V was cut back by 4 bases and J by 6 bases. The CDR3 has 13 residues. Sequencing of TCR beta was performed on blood CD8+ and CD4+ T cells. Negative isolation yielded CD4+ and CD8+ T cells, and FACS enriched TEMRA cells. Of note for this clonotype: Its antigen is currently unknown.

Study observations and caveats: As acknowledged by the study, its TCR sequencing and HLA analysis included a relatively small number of individuals.

An amount of RNA that ranged from roughly 0.45 to 1 ug was reverse transcribed with random hexamers. The immunoSEQ assay covered 54 Vbeta and 13 Jbeta segments for CDR3. MiXCR, applied by TCRdb to the immunoSEQ multiplex PCR reads, yields one record per CDR3 protein. The sample lists under 350,000 distinct CDR3 sequences; around 90% were seen once. The source material was CD4+ T cells from PBMCs. The chain links TRBV7-9 to TRBJ2-7, with 7 positions matching TRBD1. The TCR originated in a human donor with multiple sclerosis. CDR3 DNA sequence: TGTGCCAGCAGCTCCCTCGGACAGGCCGAGCAGTACTTC. It encodes CASSSLGQAEQYF.